The 9 T cell receptor beta chains below were found in one sample sequenced in a study of T-cell reconstitution after alpha-beta-depleted transplantation in children. Molecular barcoding with unique molecular identifiers was used for the TCRbeta library. TCRdb passed the PCR reads through MiXCR, listing each CDR3 protein once. This sample carries around 680,000 distinct CDR3 sequences, 16% of them seen once, and the ten largest clones take approximately 1%. Source: PBMCs from the stem cell graft donor, taken from the stem cell graft. These receptors were collected from a human donor who donated a stem cell graft to a child with acute myeloid leukemia.

This clonotype was observed at least ten times. This chain uses TRBV29-1 with TRBJ2-1; D not resolved. CDR1 and CDR2 (germline): SQVTM, ANQGSEA. V was pared by 6 bases and J by 5 bases, with 8 bases between. The CDR3 spans 11 residues. In DNA form, the CDR3 reads TGCAGCGTGTACGACAACAATGAGCAGTTCTTC. It translates to CSVYDNNEQFF.

The rearrangement joins TRBV24-1 to TRBJ2-1, with D possibly called TRBD1 or TRBD2 (5 bases each). V lost 5 bases to trimming and J lost 0 bases, with 16 bases between them. Germline values: CDR1 KGHDR, CDR2 SFDVKD. The CDR3 runs to 17 residues. CDR3 in DNA: TGTGCCACCAGTGGCCCCGGGGCTAGGAACTCCTACAATGAGCAGTTCTTC. Its protein is CATSGPGARNSYNEQFF.

The V and J genes are TRBV7-2 and TRBJ2-5, with 9 bases that match TRBD2. V was clipped by 5 bases and J by 1 base; unmatched bases: 5. Germline CDR1 SGHTA, CDR2 FQGNSA. The CDR3 length is 15 residues. The CDR3 loop reads CASSRTSGFQETQYF. CDR3 DNA sequence: TGTGCCAGCAGCCGAACTAGCGGGTTCCAAGAGACCCAGTACTTC.

This clonotype was counted ten times or more. J is TRBJ2-1 and V is TRBV12-3 or TRBV12-4, with TRBD2 identical over 12 bases. The length of the CDR3 is 14 residues. V was clipped by 5 bases and J by 14 bases; unmatched bases: 10. The CDR3 region is CASSPTTSGGPKFF. CDR3 DNA sequence: TGTGCCAGCAGTCCGACGACTAGCGGGGGACCTAAGTTCTTC.

This clonotype appeared many times. The J gene is TRBJ2-4, the V gene TRBV20-1, with D possibly matching TRBD2 (5 bases). CDR1 and CDR2 (germline): DFQATT, SNEGSKA (reference sequence). The length of the CDR3 is 16 residues. The V end was cut by 5 bases, the J end by 3 bases, with 20 bases between. Here the CDR3 DNA reads TGCAGTGCTTTTCCCCTCGTACGGGAAGGCAAAAACATTCAGTACTTC. This encodes CSAFPLVREGKNIQYF.

This clonotype was seen a handful of times. The gene calls are TRBV2 and TRBJ1-6; D is uncertain. V was clipped by 6 bases and J by 10 bases, with 7 bases between them. Germline V gene sequence: CDR1 SNHLY, CDR2 FYNNEI. The CDR3 covers 11 residues. CDR3 region: CASSPSSPLHF. In nucleotides, the CDR3 is TGTGCCAGCAGCCCTAGCTCACCCCTCCACTTT. Complete variable domain (other parts from reference TRBV2 and TRBJ1-6): EPEVTQTPSHQVTQMGQEVILRCVPISNHLYFYWYRQILGQKVEFLVSFYNNEISEKSEIFDDQFSVERPDGSNFTLKIRSTKLEDSAMYFCASSPSSPLHFGNGTRLTVT.

CDR3 DNA: TGTGCCAGCACCCAGAAGGGGATGGCATCCGGGGAGCTGTTTTTT. Translated, it gives CASTQKGMASGELFF. The chain employs TRBV12-3 or TRBV12-4 and TRBJ2-2, with D possibly being TRBD1 (5 bases). Deletions cut 7 bases from V and 6 bases from J, with 18 bases between. This CDR3 spans 15 amino acids.

This clonotype was observed at least ten times. The chain joins TRBV20-1 to TRBJ1-1; TRBD1 matches 7 bases. The ends lost 0 bases at V and 1 base at J; junction bases unmatched: 14. Germline V CDR1 and CDR2: DFQATT, SNEGSKA (reference sequence). The CDR3 has 18 amino acids. The DNA of the CDR3 is TGCAGTGCTAGAGATCGAAGGAGGACAGGAGATTCGAACACTGAAGCTTTCTTT. It is translated as CSARDRRRTGDSNTEAFF.

This clonotype has ten or more counts. V and J are TRBV5-1 and TRBJ1-2; the D is unclear. Germline assignment: CDR1 SGHRS and CDR2 YFSETQ. The CDR3 is 14 amino acids. Trimming took off 0 bases at V and 4 bases at J, with 10 bases between the two ends. DNA of the CDR3: TGCGCCAGCAGCTTGGAAGGCGGCTCCTATGGCTACACCTTC. Translated, it gives CASSLEGGSYGYTF.